This entry describes one T cell receptor (beta chain). Its target is not known. The sample is drawn from a study of shared clonotypes between healthy human individuals. Overall study context: Three plates were used per donor for CD4 naive, three for CD4 memory, two for CD8 naive and one for CD8 memory.

Whole-study results and caveats: Memory subsets generally showed lower estimated richness than naive subsets. A reduction in generation probabilities was seen for non-shared clonotypes relative to those shared by all four donors.

The protocol was immunoSEQ multiplex PCR, while the TCRdb copy is restricted to in-frame clones and leaves out a portion. The table lists under 1 million clones, around 96% of them singletons. Terminally differentiated effector memory CD45RA+ cells were excluded by CCR7 positive selection of CD45RO-negative cells. The sequence came from a man aged 25-45 years in good health. The sequenced material came from naive CD8+ T cells sorted from blood.

The CDR3: CASSQDGQGLDYGYTF. The CDR3 DNA reads TGCGCCAGCAGCCAAGACGGACAGGGGCTAGACTATGGCTACACCTTC. The rearrangement uses TRBV4-3 and TRBJ1-2, with 9 bases identical to TRBD1. The CDR3 sequence is 16 residues long. CDR1 and CDR2 (germline): LGHNA, YSLEER. V trimming: 0 bases; J trimming: 3 bases; junction bases outside the gene matches: 5.